Below are 9 T cell receptor beta chains sequenced from a single sample in a study of OX40 agonist ivuxolimab in advanced cancers. Assay used: immunoSEQ multiplex PCR; TCRdb lists only in-frame clones, some missing. The table includes some 74,000 clones, about nine tenths detected once. This specimen consisted of CD4+ or CD8+ T cells sorted from blood, obtained in a trial of the OX40 agonist ivuxolimab. These receptors were collected from an adult with an advanced solid tumor such as melanoma, head and neck, liver or kidney cancer.

This chain links TRBV28 with TRBJ1-2; TRBD1 is a possible D gene (5 bases). Germline loops: CDR1 MDHEN, CDR2 SYDVKM. The CDR3 loop spans 16 amino acids. Trimming left V 5 bases short and J 7 bases short, with 23 bases between. The DNA for the CDR3 is TGTGCCAGCAGTGGACTTATTCTGACAGTAGGGGCTGGCTACACCTTC. It yields the protein CASSGLILTVGAGYTF.

The chain carries TRBV4-1 and TRBJ1-2; D ambiguous. The CDR3 consists of 14 residues. Per germline, CDR1 MGHRA and CDR2 YSYEKL. V was clipped by 4 bases and J by 4 bases, with 13 bases between them. In DNA, the CDR3 is TGCGCCAGCAGCCCGGATCATACCGTCTATGGCTACACCTTC. It yields the protein CASSPDHTVYGYTF.

This sequence joins TRBV28 and TRBJ2-3; D is tentatively TRBD1 or TRBD2 (5 bases each). The CDR3 extends over 15 amino acids. Germline V lookup: CDR1 MDHEN, CDR2 SYDVKM. V lost 3 bases and J 6 bases, leaving 16 bases between the germline ends. CDR3 amino acids: CASSFEGSLLDTQYF. DNA for the CDR3: TGTGCCAGCAGTTTCGAGGGGTCCCTTCTTGATACGCAGTATTTT.

CDR3: CASSDGVVSGANVLTF. CDR3 bases: TGCGCCAGCAGCGATGGAGTGGTTTCCGGGGCCAACGTCCTGACTTTC. This chain uses TRBV5-1 with TRBJ2-6; D gene uncertain. The CDR3 has 16 residues. From germline, CDR1 is SGHRS and CDR2 YFSETQ. The ends were cut back, 4 bases at V and 4 bases at J, with 15 bases in the middle.

V usage is TRBV19 and J usage is TRBJ1-4; 7 bases agree with TRBD1. CDR3 length: 14 amino acids. The germline V gene encodes CDR1 LNHDA and CDR2 SQIVND (reference sequence). Trimming at V came to 8 bases and at J to 4 bases, leaving 7 bases not matched to a gene. For the CDR3, the DNA is TGTGCCAGTCGATTCGGGACAGTTAATGAAAAACTGTTTTTT. This sequence encodes CASRFGTVNEKLFF.

J is TRBJ1-5 and V is TRBV9; the D gene is possibly TRBD1 (6 bases). In germline, CDR1 is SGDLS, CDR2 YYNGEE. Trimming took 0 bases from V and 7 from J, leaving 14 bases between them. This CDR3 spans 15 amino acids. CDR3 in amino acids: CASSVDPSGGQPQHF. The CDR3 region has the DNA TGTGCCAGCAGCGTAGATCCTTCGGGGGGCCAGCCCCAGCATTTT.

The chain employs TRBV7-3 and TRBJ2-7; tentative D call: TRBD2 (6 bases). Looked up from germline, CDR1 is SGHTA and CDR2 is FQGTGA. The CDR3 is made up of 14 amino acids. V lost 7 bases and J 2 bases, leaving 15 bases between the germline ends. CDR3 DNA sequence: TGTGCCAGCAAGGTGGGGCCGGGGGCCTACGAGCAGTACTTC. It codes for CASKVGPGAYEQYF.

V is TRBV6-1 and J is TRBJ2-3; no reliable D call. Trimming left V 2 bases short and J 3 bases short, with 6 bases between. CDR3 length equals 13 residues. In germline, CDR1 is MNHNS, CDR2 SASEGT. The CDR3 region has the DNA TGTGCCAGCAGTGAAATCAGAACAGATACGCAGTATTTT. Translating gives CASSEIRTDTQYF.

The V call is TRBV4-1, the J call TRBJ2-1; 8 bases align to TRBD2. Germline CDR1 is MGHRA and CDR2 is YSYEKL. The ends lost 0 bases at V and 9 bases at J; junction bases unmatched: 7. This CDR3 has 15 residues. The DNA of the CDR3 is TGCGCCAGCAGCCAAGATTTCGGGAGGGCCGGTGAGCAGTTCTTC. As protein: CASSQDFGRAGEQFF.